A single sample gave rise to the 17 T cell receptor beta chains below, sequenced in a study of blood T cell repertoires in COVID-19. Generated by immunoSEQ multiplex PCR, the TCRdb table keeps only in-frame clones and is missing some. Here the sample spans over 150,000 clones, roughly nine tenths being singletons. Sequenced input: peripheral blood. The receptors were gathered from a man in his 70s with active or convalescent COVID-19.

The chain joins TRBV14 to TRBJ2-7; D not certain. Trimming pared 0 bases from V and 8 bases from J, leaving 11 bases between. Germline V gene data show CDR1 as SGHDN and CDR2 as FVKESK. The CDR3 is 13 residues long. CDR3 protein: CASSQEANLQQYF. DNA for the CDR3: TGTGCCAGCAGCCAAGAAGCCAACCTACAGCAGTACTTC.

The rearrangement uses TRBV7-2 and TRBJ1-5; 12 bases map to TRBD1. The length of the CDR3 is 16 residues. Trimming at V came to 5 bases and at J to 2 bases, leaving 4 bases not matched to a gene. Germline CDR1 is SGHTA and CDR2 is FQGNSA. CDR3 in amino acids: CASSPRDRGRNQPQHF. The CDR3 DNA follows: TGTGCCAGCAGCCCCAGGGACAGGGGGCGCAATCAGCCCCAGCATTTT.

The J gene is TRBJ1-6, the V gene TRBV28; 7 bases fit TRBD1. The trim removed 6 bases at V and 9 bases at J, leaving 5 bases unmatched. Germline V gene lookup returns CDR1 MDHEN and CDR2 SYDVKM. This CDR3 region has 13 residues. CDR3: CASRKGGVSPLHF. The DNA for the CDR3 is TGTGCCAGCAGAAAAGGGGGCGTTTCACCCCTCCACTTT.

V gene TRBV28 combines with J gene TRBJ1-3, with 7 bases identical to TRBD1. This CDR3 is built from 14 residues. The V gene end was trimmed by 10 bases and the J gene end by 2 bases; junction bases not matched to a gene: 8. Germline loops: CDR1 MDHEN, CDR2 SYDVKM. DNA of the CDR3: TGTGCCACCACACAGGGGAACGCTGGAAACACCATATATTTT. Its translation: CATTQGNAGNTIYF.

The CDR3 reads CASSMRGTGGYGYTF. The CDR3 DNA reads TGTGCCAGCAGCATGAGGGGCACGGGAGGCTATGGCTACACCTTC. The J gene is TRBJ1-2, the V gene TRBV5-4; D possibly corresponds to TRBD1 (5 bases). This CDR3 contains 15 residues. Germline V gene data show CDR1 as SGHNT and CDR2 as YYREEE (reference sequence). The V end lost 4 bases, the J end lost 4 bases, and 17 bases lay between the germline ends.

This chain connects TRBV24-1 to TRBJ1-4; D unclear. CDR3 size: 14 residues. V was clipped by 9 bases and J by 3 bases, with 13 bases between them. From germline, CDR1 is KGHDR and CDR2 SFDVKD. CDR3 sequence: CATASADSNEKLFF. CDR3 DNA sequence: TGTGCCACCGCCTCGGCAGACTCTAATGAAAAACTGTTTTTT.

The rearrangement joins TRBV4-3 to TRBJ2-4; perhaps TRBD1 as D (5 bases). Germline-derived CDR1 and CDR2 are LGHNA and YSLEER. The CDR3 extends over 15 amino acids. V lost 3 bases to trimming and J lost 5 bases, with 14 bases between them. The chain's CDR3 is CASSQTEQTENIQYF. CDR3 nucleotide sequence: TGCGCCAGCAGCCAGACAGAACAGACAGAAAACATTCAGTACTTC.

The chain has TRBV7-3 and TRBJ2-7, with 8 positions matching TRBD2. Trimming at V came to 3 bases and at J to 1 base, leaving 5 bases not matched to a gene. This CDR3 has 15 amino acids. The germline V gene encodes CDR1 SGHTA and CDR2 FQGTGA. CDR3 amino acids: CASSFGGVESYEQYF. The CDR3 DNA follows: TGTGCCAGCAGCTTCGGGGGGGTAGAGTCCTACGAGCAGTACTTC.

The genes are TRBV27 and TRBJ1-3; 9 bases agree with TRBD1. The CDR3 extends over 19 amino acids. V lost 6 bases, J lost 4 bases, and 19 bases stayed unmatched. The germline gives CDR1 MNHEY, CDR2 SMNVEV (reference sequence). The chain's CDR3 is CASSPSRDRVLASGNTIYF. The CDR3 nucleotides are TGTGCCAGCAGCCCATCTCGGGACAGGGTATTGGCTTCAGGAAACACCATATATTTT.

This chain connects TRBV3-1 (or the pseudogene TRBV3-2) to TRBJ2-1; D might be TRBD1 (6 bases). Germline assignment: CDR1 LGHDT and CDR2 YNNKEL (reference sequence). V lost 6 bases and J lost 7, with 22 bases in between. The CDR3 covers 16 residues. CDR3 sequence reads: CASRLQHDRGGNEQFF. CDR3 bases: TGTGCCAGCAGACTCCAACACGACAGAGGGGGAAATGAGCAGTTCTTC.

The chain links TRBV2 to TRBJ1-2; TRBD1 matches at 9 bases. V lost 6 bases, J lost 3 bases, and 8 bases stayed unmatched. From germline, CDR1 is SNHLY and CDR2 FYNNEI. This CDR3 spans 15 amino acids. CDR3 protein: CASRQEQGAYYGYTF. CDR3 bases: TGTGCCAGCAGACAGGAACAGGGGGCCTACTATGGCTACACCTTC.

The CDR3 DNA follows: TGTGCCAGTAGTCCAACCTGGATACAGGGGTCGGACTACACCTTC. Its protein product is CASSPTWIQGSDYTF. The J gene is TRBJ1-2, the V gene TRBV19; TRBD1 matches 7 bases. Germline CDR1 LNHDA, CDR2 SQIVND (reference sequence). V shed 5 bases and J 10 bases; nucleotides not matched to a gene: 16. There are 15 residues in the CDR3. The whole variable domain, remainder taken from reference TRBV19 and TRBJ1-2, is DGGITQSPKYLFRKEGQNVTLSCEQNLNHDAMYWYRQDPGQGLRLIYYSQIVNDFQKGDIAEGYSVSREKKESFPLTVTSAQKNPTAFYLCASSPTWIQGSDYTFGSGTRLTVV.

The J gene is TRBJ1-1, the V gene TRBV11-2; no clear D. The CDR3 contains 11 residues. The V end was cut by 10 bases, the J end by 0 bases, with 6 bases between. CDR1 SGHAT and CDR2 FQNNGV come from the germline V gene. The CDR3 DNA reads TGTGCCACCGACTTGAACACTGAAGCTTTCTTT. Its translation is CATDLNTEAFF.

The J gene is TRBJ2-5, the V gene TRBV14; 9 bases line up with TRBD1. CDR3 length equals 15 residues. After removal of 1 base from V and 5 bases from J, the junction contained 5 bases not matched to a gene. Germline V gene data show CDR1 as SGHDN and CDR2 as FVKESK. For the CDR3, the DNA is TGTGCCAGCAGCCAAGGGACAGGGGTGTCGGAGACCCAGTACTTC. It encodes CASSQGTGVSETQYF.

The CDR3 coding sequence is TGTGCCAGCAGCTTGGGACAGGGTGATAGGGGCAATCAGCCCCAGCATTTT. This encodes CASSLGQGDRGNQPQHF. The genes are TRBV7-9 and TRBJ1-5; 9 bases are a match to TRBD1. The CDR3 runs to 17 residues. Germline trimming cut 3 bases from V and 2 bases from J; bases unmatched to any gene: 8. Germline CDR1 reads SEHNR; CDR2 reads FQNEAQ (reference sequence).

The rearrangement uses TRBV11-1 and TRBJ2-2; perhaps TRBD1 as D (6 bases). V shed 8 bases and J shed 4 bases, with 17 bases lying between them. The CDR3 is 15 amino acids. The germline CDR1 and CDR2 sequences are SGHAT and FQDESV (reference sequence). The CDR3 region has the DNA TGTGCCAGCGCCCGGGCAGGGGTGGGCACCGGGGAGCTGTTTTTT. Protein sequence: CASARAGVGTGELFF.

The chain uses TRBV10-3 and TRBJ1-1; TRBD1 aligns across 9 bases. CDR1 is ENHRY and CDR2 is SYGVKD in the germline V gene. The CDR3 sequence is 14 residues long. The V and J ends lost 4 bases and 1 base, in that order; junction bases with no gene match: 1. The CDR3 reads CAISGGQGNTEAFF. For the CDR3, the DNA is TGTGCCATCAGTGGGGGACAGGGGAACACTGAAGCTTTCTTT.